The 8 T cell receptor beta chains below were found in one sample sequenced in a study of T-cell memory formation after mild COVID-19. Each CDR3 protein is one row after TCRdb ran MiXCR on the 5' RACE reads. The repertoire consists of around 130,000 distinct CDR3 sequences, with approximately 15% occurring once and the leading ten covering 5.2%. Material: PBMCs or a T cell subset sorted from them (not recorded which). The receptors stem from a man between 18 and 35 years old who had mild COVID-19 (a few samples of this study predate the infection). Cell type and time point are not known.

This clonotype was observed a few times. The chain uses TRBV7-3 and TRBJ2-2; 9 bases agree with TRBD1. V shed 2 bases and J 1 base; nucleotides not matched to a gene: 8. Germline-derived CDR1 and CDR2 are SGHTA and FQGTGA. This CDR3 is built from 18 residues. The CDR3: CASSLRATGGWNTGELFF. The CDR3 nucleotides read TGTGCCAGCAGCTTACGAGCAACAGGGGGCTGGAACACCGGGGAGCTGTTTTTT.

A few counts support this clonotype. The CDR3 coding sequence is TGCGCCAGCAGCTTAAATACCCCGGGGGACACTGAAGCTTTCTTT. It codes for CASSLNTPGDTEAFF. The chain is built from TRBV5-1 and TRBJ1-1; tentatively, D is TRBD1 (5 bases). Germline lookup yields CDR1 SGHRS and CDR2 YFSETQ. Trimming cost V 2 bases and J 3 bases, with 14 bases left between them. This CDR3 has 15 residues. Based on the CDR3 plus reference TRBV5-1 and TRBJ1-1, the full variable domain is KAGVTQTPRYLIKTRGQQVTLSCSPISGHRSVSWYQQTPGQGLQFLFEYFSETQRNKGNFPGRFSGRQFSNSRSEMNVSTLELGDSALYLCASSLNTPGDTEAFFGQGTRLTVV.

The chain combines TRBV6-4 with TRBJ1-6; TRBD1 is a possible D gene (5 bases). V was clipped by 6 bases and J by 10 bases, with 13 bases between them. Germline CDR1 reads MRHNA; CDR2 reads SNTAGT. This CDR3 contains 13 residues. CDR3 region: CASSPDSRSPLHF. The CDR3 DNA reads TGTGCCAGCAGCCCAGACAGTAGGTCACCCCTCCACTTT.

This clonotype was recorded a few times. The chain links TRBV5-5 to TRBJ2-1, with TRBD1 matching over 7 bases. The V segment lost 4 bases and the J segment 6 bases; nucleotides outside the gene matches: 7. The CDR3 covers 14 residues. CDR1 and CDR2 from the germline V gene are SGHKS and YYEKEE (reference sequence). This chain's CDR3 is CASSHRAGGNEQFF. The CDR3 DNA sequence: TGTGCCAGCAGCCATAGGGCAGGGGGCAATGAGCAGTTCTTC.

This clonotype was detected ten times or more. The chain combines TRBV5-1 with TRBJ2-3; TRBD2 agrees at 11 bases. The CDR3 extends over 17 amino acids. V was pared by 3 bases and J by 3 bases, with 9 bases of the junction left unmatched. Germline loops: CDR1 SGHRS, CDR2 YFSETQ. The CDR3 spells CASSSRLSGGVTDTQYF. For the CDR3, the DNA is TGCGCCAGCAGCTCTCGACTTAGCGGGGGGGTTACAGATACGCAGTATTTT.

The V call is TRBV20-1, the J call TRBJ2-3, with 14 bases that match TRBD2. Trimming at V came to 7 bases and at J to 0 bases, leaving 6 bases not matched to a gene. CDR1 and CDR2 (germline): DFQATT, SNEGSKA (reference sequence). The CDR3 consists of 16 residues. This CDR3 is CSEMTSGGASTDTQYF. The CDR3 DNA follows: TGCAGTGAGATGACTAGCGGGGGGGCTAGCACAGATACGCAGTATTTT.

This clonotype was seen many times. This chain connects TRBV7-6 to TRBJ2-1; TRBD2 might be the D (6 bases). CDR3 length: 16 residues. In germline, CDR1 is SGHVS, CDR2 FNYEAQ. V lost 4 bases, J lost 0 bases, and 13 bases lay in between. CDR3 DNA: TGTGCCAGCAGCTCGGGGGTCGCAAGCTCCTACAATGAGCAGTTCTTC. Amino acids: CASSSGVASSYNEQFF.

The CDR3 DNA follows: TGTGCCAGCAGCTTAACTTCGCGCGGACTAGCAGTAGCAAATGAGCAGTTCTTC. Translated, it gives CASSLTSRGLAVANEQFF. The gene calls are TRBV7-8 and TRBJ2-1, with 8 bases aligning to TRBD2. This CDR3 contains 18 residues. The germline CDR1 and CDR2 sequences are SGHVS and FQNEAQ. The trim removed 2 bases at V and 7 bases at J, leaving 16 bases unmatched.